The present entry profiles one TCR beta chain with its context. Its specificity is not known. The data were obtained in a study of persistence of HIV-infected CD4 T cells. Regarding the study as a whole: Compared with CD3/CD28-stimulated cells, CMV- and Gag-responding cells showed lower TCRbeta richness.

Sequencing used immunoSEQ version 4 in survey mode. Template was genomic DNA at 8 to 10 ng/uL, with up to roughly 1 ug used per sample. Produced via immunoSEQ multiplex PCR; TCRdb's table is partial and in-frame only. The sample contains some 13,000 clones, over 65% of which appear only once. The stimulus was an HIV-1 Gag 15-mer peptide pool, approximately 0.93 ug/peptide/mL. Sorting of responding CD4+ T cells relied on upregulated CD40 ligand together with CD69. The germline V gene has CDR1 MNHEY and CDR2 SVGAGI. Trimming removed 2 bases at V and 5 bases at J, with 7 bases between. The CDR3 covers 13 residues.

This chain joins TRBV6-5 and TRBJ1-5, with a tentative D call TRBD1 (5 bases). Specimen: CD4+ T cells sorted from PBMCs after 18-hour stimulation, collected from a patient who received antiretroviral therapy. The receptor was isolated from an adult man with HIV who was CMV-seropositive. In DNA, the CDR3 is TGTGCCAGCAGTTACCGGGGGGATCAGCCCCAGCATTTT. Translating it yields CASSYRGDQPQHF.